This T cell receptor beta chain originates from a study of T-cell reconstitution after alpha-beta-depleted transplantation in children. Preparation of the TCRbeta library used unique molecular identifiers. TCRdb passed the PCR reads through MiXCR, listing each CDR3 protein once. The sample records about 640,000 distinct CDR3 sequences, under 15% being singletons. V lost 6 bases, J lost 4 bases, and 13 bases stayed unmatched. Germline V CDR1 and CDR2: DFQATT, SNEGSKA (reference sequence). CDR3 length equals 15 residues. The rearrangement joins TRBV20-1 to TRBJ2-7, with 9 bases aligning to TRBD2. The sequencing here drew on PBMCs, mostly from graft donor cells, taken 360 days after TCRalphabeta/CD19-depleted stem cell transplant. The TCR originated in a male patient under 18 who had a stem cell transplant for acute myeloid leukemia, so the T cells may come from the graft donor. The CDR3: CSAIRSAGGPYEQYF. CDR3 coding DNA: TGCAGTGCCATCAGGAGTGCGGGAGGGCCGTACGAGCAGTACTTC.